The 25 T cell receptor beta chains reported below all come from one sample, sequenced in a study of blood T cell repertoires in COVID-19. TCRdb keeps only in-frame clones here, not all; method: immunoSEQ multiplex PCR. The sample contains about 190,000 clones, about 89% of which appear only once. Sequences were obtained from peripheral blood. The receptor set was obtained from a man aged 40-49 years with acute or convalescent COVID-19.

This clone was recorded a few times. The chain couples TRBV9 to TRBJ1-1, with D uncertain. This CDR3 comprises 14 residues. V lost 0 bases to trimming and J lost 5 bases, with 11 bases between them. Germline values: CDR1 SGDLS, CDR2 YYNGEE. The CDR3 region is CASSVDEGRTEAFF. The CDR3 DNA reads as TGTGCCAGCAGCGTAGATGAGGGCCGGACTGAAGCTTTCTTT.

The rearrangement joins TRBV6-5 to TRBJ1-2; 7 nucleotides line up with TRBD1. Germline V gene sequence: CDR1 MNHEY, CDR2 SVGAGI. V dropped 5 bases and J dropped 2; count of bases not matched to a gene: 2. The CDR3 sequence is 13 residues long. CDR3 sequence (DNA): TGTGCCAGCAGTCAACAGGGGAACTATGGCTACACCTTC. Protein: CASSQQGNYGYTF.

The V and J genes are TRBV19 and TRBJ1-1, with 7 bases matching TRBD1. The length of the CDR3 is 14 residues. In germline, CDR1 is LNHDA, CDR2 SQIVND (reference sequence). V was pared by 6 bases and J by 2 bases, with 6 bases of the junction left unmatched. In nucleotides, the CDR3 is TGTGCCAGTAGCCCGACAGGGCTTAACACTGAAGCTTTCTTT. It specifies CASSPTGLNTEAFF.

Details on this clone: Additional DNA sequences in this sample encode the identical CDR3. The chain has TRBV9 and TRBJ2-7; 7 positions match TRBD1. Unmatched junction bases numbered 2, after V lost 0 bases and J lost 2 bases. The V gene's germline CDR1 is SGDLS and CDR2 YYNGEE. CDR3 length: 14 residues. The CDR3 DNA sequence: TGTGCCAGCAGCGTAGGACAGGGAGCCTACGAGCAGTACTTC. Residues: CASSVGQGAYEQYF.

The gene calls are TRBV4-1 and TRBJ2-7; a weak D match, TRBD2 (6 bases). Germline V gene data show CDR1 as MGHRA and CDR2 as YSYEKL. Trimming removed 0 bases from V and 9 bases from J, with 27 bases in between. CDR3 length: 18 residues. CDR3 nucleotide sequence: TGCGCCAGCAGCCAAGATGCTCAGGGACTGCCGCGCCTAGGTGGGCAGTACTTC. Translating gives CASSQDAQGLPRLGGQYF.

The rearrangement uses TRBV6-5 and TRBJ2-1, with 9 bases that match TRBD1. This CDR3 contains 14 residues. The trim removed 5 bases at V and 8 bases at J, leaving 7 bases unmatched. Germline V lookup: CDR1 MNHEY, CDR2 SVGAGI. CDR3 amino acids: CASSRRTGGYEQFF. The CDR3 DNA follows: TGTGCCAGCAGTCGGCGCACAGGGGGCTATGAGCAGTTCTTC.

The chain recombines TRBV4-3 with TRBJ2-2; 7 bases are a match to TRBD2. J gave up 0 bases and V 0 bases, and 10 bases lay outside the gene matches. The germline gives CDR1 LGHNA, CDR2 YSLEER. This CDR3 comprises 19 residues. The CDR3 region is CASSQDWGGNVANTGELFF. The CDR3 DNA is TGCGCCAGCAGCCAAGATTGGGGGGGGAACGTCGCGAACACCGGGGAGCTGTTTTTT.

The V call is TRBV6-1, the J call TRBJ1-2; D not resolved. The V end was cut by 2 bases, the J end by 5 bases, with 9 bases between. This CDR3 comprises 13 residues. Per germline, CDR1 MNHNS and CDR2 SASEGT. CDR3 DNA: TGTGCCAGCAGTGAAAATCTGTCTTATGGCTACACCTTC. As protein: CASSENLSYGYTF.

CDR3 region: CASSPDRVAYNSPLHF. CDR3 nucleotides: TGTGCCAGCAGCCCGGACAGGGTAGCCTATAATTCACCCCTCCACTTT. The chain has TRBV2 and TRBJ1-6; 8 bases match TRBD1. V trimming: 6 bases; J trimming: 2 bases; junction bases outside the gene matches: 6. Germline CDR1 reads SNHLY; CDR2 reads FYNNEI. The CDR3 has 16 amino acids.

The genes are TRBV5-6 and TRBJ1-5; 10 nucleotides match TRBD1. Per germline, CDR1 SGHDT and CDR2 YYEEEE. The trim removed 5 bases at V and 2 bases at J, leaving 13 bases unmatched. The length of the CDR3 is 18 residues. The CDR3 DNA sequence: TGTGCCAGCAGTCAAGCCGGGACAGGGGTAAGGGGCAATCAGCCCCAGCATTTT. It yields the protein CASSQAGTGVRGNQPQHF.

This rearrangement joins TRBV10-3 to TRBJ2-3, with D possibly TRBD2 on 6 matching bases. V was trimmed by 10 bases and J by 3 bases, leaving 11 bases between them. This CDR3 region has 12 residues. Looked up from germline, CDR1 is ENHRY and CDR2 is SYGVKD. As DNA, the CDR3 is TGTGCCACCTCTGGGGGGACAGATACGCAGTATTTT. Its protein is CATSGGTDTQYF.

The chain joins TRBV7-3 to TRBJ2-1; 9 nucleotides align to TRBD2. Germline V gene data show CDR1 as SGHTA and CDR2 as FQGTGA. J gave up 5 bases and V 1 base, and 3 bases lay outside the gene matches. This CDR3 has 15 residues. CDR3 loop: CASSLSGGAHNEQFF. CDR3 in DNA: TGTGCCAGCAGCTTAAGCGGGGGGGCCCACAATGAGCAGTTCTTC.

This chain connects TRBV5-1 to TRBJ2-4; 8 bases are shared with TRBD2. V lost 2 bases and J lost 0; bases outside the gene matches: 13. CDR1 is SGHRS and CDR2 is YFSETQ in the germline V gene. The CDR3 sequence is 19 residues long. DNA for the CDR3: TGCGCCAGCAGCTTCCTCGGGGGTAGCGGGGCCCTAGCCAAAAACATTCAGTACTTC. Residues: CASSFLGGSGALAKNIQYF.

The genes are TRBV7-3 and TRBJ1-2; 7 positions agree with TRBD1. CDR3 length: 13 amino acids. The junction had 7 bases not matched to a gene; V was cut back by 4 bases and J by 8 bases. The germline CDR1 and CDR2 sequences are SGHTA and FQGTGA. The CDR3 region has the DNA TGTGCCAGCAGCTCCACAGGGGTAGGGGGCTACACCTTC. Translation gives CASSSTGVGGYTF.

CDR3 coding DNA: TGTGCCAGCTCACCGAAGTCAGGGTATGGCTACACCTTC. It codes for CASSPKSGYGYTF. V and J are TRBV18 and TRBJ1-2, with D possibly being TRBD1 (5 bases). V was trimmed by 3 bases and J by 5 bases, leaving 10 bases between them. The CDR3 length is 13 residues. Germline-derived CDR1 and CDR2 are KGHSH and LQKENI.

The rearrangement joins TRBV5-3 to TRBJ1-1; TRBD1 agrees at 8 bases. TRBV5-3 has ORF status, its function being uncertain. The CDR3 totals 15 residues. The ends lost 4 bases at V and 1 base at J; junction bases unmatched: 6. The CDR3 sequence: CARSPRDRKNTEAFF. The CDR3 bases are TGTGCCAGAAGCCCAAGGGACAGGAAGAACACTGAAGCTTTCTTT.

This clone has a handful of counts. The chain employs TRBV2 and TRBJ2-5, with D perhaps TRBD1 (6 bases). The CDR3 is 14 amino acids. Germline CDR1 is SNHLY and CDR2 is FYNNEI. V lost 6 bases to trimming and J lost 5 bases, with 16 bases between them. The CDR3 sequence is CASRVGAGGETQYF. The DNA of the CDR3 is TGTGCCAGCAGGGTGGGGGCCGGCGGGGAGACCCAGTACTTC.

The gene calls are TRBV7-2 and TRBJ1-4; D gene unclear. Germline CDR1 and CDR2: SGHTA and FQGNSA. The CDR3 is made up of 12 amino acids. Trimming removed 5 bases from V and 7 bases from J, with 8 bases in between. CDR3: CASSVRGEKLFF. The CDR3 coding sequence is TGTGCCAGCAGCGTTCGGGGTGAAAAACTGTTTTTT. The complete variable domain, with remaining parts taken from reference TRBV7-2 and TRBJ1-4, reads GAGVSQSPSNKVTEKGKDVELRCDPISGHTALYWYRQSLGQGLEFLIYFQGNSAPDKSGLPSDRFSAERTGGSVSTLTIQRTQQEDSAVYLCASSVRGEKLFFGSGTQLSVL.

The chain is built from TRBV5-6 and TRBJ1-1, with D tentatively TRBD1 (5 bases). The V gene's germline CDR1 is SGHDT and CDR2 YYEEEE. The V end was cut by 10 bases, the J end by 7 bases, with 23 bases between. The CDR3 contains 14 residues. In DNA, the CDR3 is TGTGCCTGGCGGAGGGGCACGTGGGATAATGAAGCTTTCTTT. This sequence encodes CAWRRGTWDNEAFF.

The chain combines TRBV5-4 with TRBJ1-4, with 11 bases lining up with TRBD1. The CDR3 totals 16 residues. J lost 4 bases, V lost 4 bases, and 6 bases had no gene match. Germline V gene lookup returns CDR1 SGHNT and CDR2 YYREEE (reference sequence). The CDR3 DNA follows: TGTGCCAGCAGCGCGGACAGGGGGCAAAGTAATGAAAAACTGTTTTTT. Translating gives CASSADRGQSNEKLFF.

The rearrangement joins TRBV7-2 to TRBJ2-7, with 11 bases lining up with TRBD2. The CDR3 is 14 amino acids. Trimming took 4 bases from V and 5 from J; bases not matched to a gene: 4. Germline CDR1 is SGHTA and CDR2 is FQGNSA. The CDR3: CASSSSGGRHEQYF. The CDR3, as DNA: TGTGCCAGCAGCTCTAGCGGGGGGCGGCACGAGCAGTACTTC. The variable domain in full, with the rest retrieved from reference TRBV7-2 and TRBJ2-7, is GAGVSQSPSNKVTEKGKDVELRCDPISGHTALYWYRQSLGQGLEFLIYFQGNSAPDKSGLPSDRFSAERTGGSVSTLTIQRTQQEDSAVYLCASSSSGGRHEQYFGPGTRLTVT.

The chain recombines TRBV10-2 with TRBJ2-5; 9 nucleotides match TRBD2. There are 17 residues in the CDR3. Germline assignment: CDR1 WSHSY and CDR2 SAAADI. V was clipped by 3 bases and J by 5 bases; unmatched bases: 13. The CDR3 here is CASSDRGGGARHETQYF. CDR3 coding DNA: TGCGCCAGCAGTGATAGAGGCGGGGGGGCCAGGCACGAGACCCAGTACTTC.

V is TRBV4-3 and J is TRBJ1-2; D perhaps matches TRBD1 (5 bases). The CDR3 is 14 amino acids. Per germline, CDR1 LGHNA and CDR2 YSLEER. The V end lost 0 bases, the J end lost 6 bases, and 11 bases lay between the germline ends. The CDR3: CASSQDARVDGYTF. CDR3 DNA: TGCGCCAGCAGCCAAGATGCCAGGGTGGATGGCTACACCTTC.

In its sample, this clone was seen once. V and J are TRBV19 and TRBJ2-3; no definite D call. CDR1 and CDR2 (germline): LNHDA, SQIVND (reference sequence). This CDR3 is built from 13 residues. V gave up 4 bases and J gave up 6 bases, with 11 bases separating them. The chain's CDR3 is CASSTFGSDTQYF. The CDR3 DNA follows: TGTGCCAGTAGTACCTTCGGGTCCGATACGCAGTATTTT.

The chain couples TRBV6-5 to TRBJ1-4; 7 bases are a match to TRBD1. Germline V gene lookup returns CDR1 MNHEY and CDR2 SVGAGI. V trimming: 6 bases; J trimming: 6 bases; junction bases outside the gene matches: 4. This CDR3 comprises 13 residues. The CDR3 nucleotides read TGTGCCAGCAGGGGGACAGCCGATGAAAAACTGTTTTTT. Translating it yields CASRGTADEKLFF.